This entry features one TCR beta chain sequence. This sample stems from a study of cytomegalovirus exposure and HLA in healthy donors. Here immunoSEQ multiplex PCR was the method, and the copy in TCRdb shows in-frame clones only, minus some. The table shows 220,000 or so clones, with roughly 91% occurring only once. The CDR3 sequence is 16 residues long. Germline V gene data show CDR1 as KGHSY and CDR2 as FQNENV. Trimming shortened V by 0 bases and J by 4 bases, and 15 bases separated the two germline ends. The TCR comes from a woman in her late teens or twenties in good health and CMV-seropositive. V usage is TRBV16 and J usage is TRBJ1-2, with no clear D. The sequenced sample consisted of PBMCs. CDR3 residues: CASSQSFVLDFYGYTF. In nucleotides, the CDR3 is TGTGCCAGCAGCCAATCGTTTGTTCTGGACTTCTATGGCTACACCTTC.